A single sample gave rise to the 22 T cell receptor beta chains below, sequenced in a study of shared clonotypes between healthy human individuals (dated by TCRdb to the early 2020s). The library was produced with the immunoSEQ multiplex PCR assay. Drawn from immuneACCESS, this table holds only the in-frame rearrangements with V and J called that TCRdb kept. Clones are partly lost; checked studies trace under half to an unresolved V gene and leave the rest unexplained. The table for this sample lists fewer than 550,000 clones; approximately 79% of them were counted only once. The top ten hold approximately 12% of the sample. Input material: PBMCs. The receptor set was obtained from a woman aged 40-49 years in good health. Some clones in this sample may be carry-over from other donors' samples.

This CDR3 is CASSFLRYSPYEQYF. In DNA, the CDR3 is TGTGCCAGCAGTTTCCTCCGCTACTCACCCTACGAGCAGTACTTC. The chain combines TRBV7-4 with TRBJ2-5, with no clear D. The J call may be incorrect, as the DNA end agrees better with TRBJ2-7. The length of the CDR3 is 15 residues. The germline gives CDR1 SGHVT, CDR2 SQSDAQ.

The chain employs TRBV11-2 and TRBJ2-7, with D perhaps TRBD2 (6 bases). Germline V CDR1 and CDR2: SGHAT, FQNNGV. Trimming pared 5 bases from V and 3 bases from J, leaving 11 bases between. This CDR3 has 13 residues. The CDR3, as DNA: TGTGCCAGCAGCCTTGTGGGGGGCTACGAGCAGTACTTC. Protein sequence: CASSLVGGYEQYF.

The chain recombines TRBV7-9 with TRBJ1-2, with TRBD1 matching 9 bases. This CDR3 is 14 amino acids long. Unmatched junction bases numbered 9, after V lost 5 bases and J lost 8 bases. In germline, CDR1 is SEHNR, CDR2 FQNEAQ (reference sequence). DNA of the CDR3: TGTGCCAGCAGCAAAGAACAGGGGGCGGGCGGCTACACCTTC. Translating gives CASSKEQGAGGYTF.

CDR3 sequence reads: CASDQQGNTGELFF. The CDR3 region has the DNA TGTGCCAGCGATCAACAGGGAAACACCGGGGAGCTGTTTTTT. V usage is TRBV2 and J usage is TRBJ2-2, with D possibly being TRBD1 (6 bases). CDR1 and CDR2 (germline): SNHLY, FYNNEI. Between the trimmed V and J ends, which lost 8 bases and 2 bases, there was a span of 12 bases. This CDR3 has 14 residues.

The chain uses TRBV15 and TRBJ2-5; unclear D gene. The CDR3 covers 11 residues. The germline V gene encodes CDR1 LNHNV and CDR2 YYDKDF (reference sequence). With 5 bases removed from V and 1 base from J, the gap between germline ends came to 2 bases. The CDR3: CATSFQETQYF. The CDR3 coding sequence is TGTGCCACCAGCTTCCAAGAGACCCAGTACTTC. Full variable domain (missing parts from reference TRBV15 and TRBJ2-5): DAMVIQNPRYQVTQFGKPVTLSCSQTLNHNVMYWYQQKSSQAPKLLFHYYDKDFNNEADTPDNFQSRRPNTSFCFLDIRSPGLGDTAMYLCATSFQETQYFGPGTRLLVL.

The V gene is TRBV5-4, the J gene TRBJ1-4, with 12 bases identical to TRBD1. J was trimmed by 7 bases and V by 4 bases; bases with no gene match: 2. Germline V gives CDR1 SGHNT, CDR2 YYREEE (reference sequence). This CDR3 contains 14 residues. CDR3 coding DNA: TGTGCCAGCAGCAAGGGACAGGGGGCTGAAAAACTGTTTTTT. Protein product: CASSKGQGAEKLFF.

J is TRBJ2-7 and V is TRBV9, with TRBD2 matching 7 bases. The germline V gene encodes CDR1 SGDLS and CDR2 YYNGEE. The CDR3 totals 15 residues. V gave up 4 bases and J gave up 4 bases; unmatched junction bases: 11. CDR3 residues: CASSQDPGLMYEQYF. In DNA, the CDR3 is TGTGCCAGCAGCCAAGATCCGGGACTAATGTACGAGCAGTACTTC.

The chain's CDR3 is CAVGGAGERNEQFF. CDR3 bases: TGTGCCGTCGGGGGAGCGGGAGAGAGGAATGAGCAGTTCTTC. This chain joins TRBV28 and TRBJ2-1; 8 bases are shared with TRBD2. The V gene's germline CDR1 is MDHEN and CDR2 SYDVKM. This CDR3 comprises 14 residues. V was pared by 11 bases and J by 7 bases, with 13 bases of the junction left unmatched.

The chain is built from TRBV9 and TRBJ2-2, with D possibly TRBD1 on 6 matching bases. Trimming removed 4 bases at V and 7 bases at J, with 11 bases between. This CDR3 spans 13 amino acids. CDR1 SGDLS and CDR2 YYNGEE come from the germline V gene. Here the CDR3 DNA reads TGTGCCAGCAGCCTACAGGGAGACGGGGAGCTGTTTTTT. It yields the protein CASSLQGDGELFF.

The J gene is TRBJ2-1, the V gene TRBV5-1, with TRBD2 identical over 8 bases. This CDR3 is built from 17 residues. Trimming at V came to 3 bases and at J to 8 bases, leaving 16 bases not matched to a gene. Germline lookup yields CDR1 SGHRS and CDR2 YFSETQ. DNA of the CDR3: TGCGCCAGCAGCTCCCCAACACGTAGCGGGAATTGGTATGAGCAGTTCTTC. Residues: CASSSPTRSGNWYEQFF.

This clone was counted a single time. The rearrangement joins TRBV5-1 to TRBJ2-1; tentatively, D is TRBD2 (6 bases). V was cut by 1 base and J by 4 bases, with 12 bases left in between. Germline V gene data show CDR1 as SGHRS and CDR2 as YFSETQ. CDR3 length equals 15 residues. As DNA, the CDR3 is TGCGCCAGCAGCTTGAACCCAGCGGGTTACAATGAGCAGTTCTTC. Translation: CASSLNPAGYNEQFF.

The count of this clone is one. CDR3 coding DNA: TGTGCCACCAGCAGTCCGGGACACGATCTCTACGAGCAGTACTTC. The encoded protein is CATSSPGHDLYEQYF. The V and J genes are TRBV15 and TRBJ2-7, with a tentative D call TRBD1 (6 bases). Trimming cost V 3 bases and J 3 bases, with 15 bases left between them. CDR1 and CDR2 from the germline V gene are LNHNV and YYDKDF (reference sequence). The CDR3 is made up of 15 amino acids.

The chain has TRBV5-1 and TRBJ1-1, with D tentatively TRBD1 (6 bases). V shed 0 bases and J shed 4 bases, with 16 bases lying between them. This CDR3 contains 16 residues. Germline values: CDR1 SGHRS, CDR2 YFSETQ. The chain's CDR3 is CASSLDSGDWFTEAFF. CDR3 in DNA: TGCGCCAGCAGCTTGGATTCAGGGGACTGGTTCACTGAAGCTTTCTTT. The full variable domain, with the rest looked up from reference TRBV5-1 and TRBJ1-1, is KAGVTQTPRYLIKTRGQQVTLSCSPISGHRSVSWYQQTPGQGLQFLFEYFSETQRNKGNFPGRFSGRQFSNSRSEMNVSTLELGDSALYLCASSLDSGDWFTEAFFGQGTRLTVV.

V usage is TRBV11-2 and J usage is TRBJ2-5; maybe TRBD2 (5 bases). CDR3 length: 13 amino acids. Germline V gene lookup returns CDR1 SGHAT and CDR2 FQNNGV. Between the trimmed V and J ends, which lost 5 bases and 9 bases, there was a span of 16 bases. The CDR3 is CASSLQRAQAQYF. The CDR3 DNA reads TGTGCCAGCAGCCTCCAGAGGGCGCAGGCCCAGTACTTC.

In this sample, this clone turned up a few times. The chain combines TRBV7-9 with TRBJ1-5, with 8 bases identical to TRBD1. The CDR3 extends over 15 amino acids. CDR1 and CDR2 (germline): SEHNR, FQNEAQ (reference sequence). With 5 bases clipped from V and 6 bases from J, the junction kept 9 bases outside the gene matches. The chain's CDR3 is CASSPGTGRSQPQHF. The DNA for the CDR3 is TGTGCCAGCAGCCCTGGGACAGGAAGAAGTCAGCCCCAGCATTTT.

V gene TRBV10-3 combines with J gene TRBJ2-3; D might be TRBD2 (5 bases). Germline CDR1 reads ENHRY; CDR2 reads SYGVKD. Trimming took off 7 bases at V and 2 bases at J, with 13 bases between the two ends. The CDR3 runs 14 residues. The CDR3 reads CAITEGQDTDTQYF. The CDR3 bases are TGTGCCATCACCGAGGGTCAGGACACAGATACGCAGTATTTT.

The rearrangement uses TRBV18 and TRBJ2-4; TRBD1 agrees at 9 bases. The CDR3 covers 16 residues. With V trimmed by 4 bases and J by 5 bases, 9 bases remained unmatched. The germline V gene encodes CDR1 KGHSH and CDR2 LQKENI. This chain's CDR3 is CASSQITGGPENIQYF. CDR3 bases: TGTGCCAGCTCACAAATTACAGGGGGCCCGGAAAACATTCAGTACTTC.

The J gene is TRBJ1-5, the V gene TRBV28; the D is unclear. The CDR3 is made up of 14 amino acids. V was cut by 2 bases and J by 6 bases, with 11 bases left in between. Germline V CDR1 and CDR2: MDHEN, SYDVKM. The DNA for the CDR3 is TGTGCCAGCAGTTTAGTTCCCTCCCCTCAGCCCCAGCATTTT. Its translation: CASSLVPSPQPQHF.

This clone is a singleton in its sample. This chain links TRBV2 with TRBJ2-3; TRBD2 matches at 9 bases. In germline, CDR1 is SNHLY, CDR2 FYNNEI. The V gene end was trimmed by 8 bases and the J gene end by 1 base; junction bases not matched to a gene: 7. The CDR3 is 15 residues long. This chain's CDR3 is CASPHSGSRTDTQYF. For the CDR3, the DNA is TGTGCCAGCCCACATAGCGGGAGTCGCACAGATACGCAGTATTTT. Combining the CDR3 with reference TRBV2 and TRBJ2-3 gives the whole variable domain EPEVTQTPSHQVTQMGQEVILRCVPISNHLYFYWYRQILGQKVEFLVSFYNNEISEKSEIFDDQFSVERPDGSNFTLKIRSTKLEDSAMYFCASPHSGSRTDTQYFGPGTRLTVL.

The chain links TRBV6-1 to TRBJ2-5, with a weak D call TRBD2 (6 bases). Germline values: CDR1 MNHNS, CDR2 SASEGT. The CDR3 is made up of 14 amino acids. Trimming took 1 base from V and 9 from J, leaving 15 bases between them. The CDR3 bases are TGTGCCAGCAGTGAAGAGCACTTCGGGAGTTCCCAGTACTTC. As protein: CASSEEHFGSSQYF.

This chain uses TRBV30 with TRBJ1-1, with 9 positions matching TRBD1. V was clipped by 2 bases and J by 11 bases; unmatched bases: 15. The germline CDR1 and CDR2 sequences are GTSNPN and SVGIG (reference sequence). This CDR3 has 15 amino acids. The CDR3: CAWSRPRTGALPAFF. For the CDR3, the DNA is TGTGCCTGGAGTCGACCGCGGACAGGGGCCCTACCCGCTTTCTTT.

This clone was found once. The CDR3 protein is CASSPFGTGGTDEQFF. DNA of the CDR3: TGCGCCAGCAGCCCCTTCGGGACAGGGGGCACCGATGAGCAGTTCTTC. This sequence joins TRBV4-3 and TRBJ2-1, with 12 bases lining up with TRBD1. The ends lost 4 bases at V and 8 bases at J; junction bases unmatched: 9. Germline V gives CDR1 LGHNA, CDR2 YSLEER. This CDR3 is built from 16 residues.